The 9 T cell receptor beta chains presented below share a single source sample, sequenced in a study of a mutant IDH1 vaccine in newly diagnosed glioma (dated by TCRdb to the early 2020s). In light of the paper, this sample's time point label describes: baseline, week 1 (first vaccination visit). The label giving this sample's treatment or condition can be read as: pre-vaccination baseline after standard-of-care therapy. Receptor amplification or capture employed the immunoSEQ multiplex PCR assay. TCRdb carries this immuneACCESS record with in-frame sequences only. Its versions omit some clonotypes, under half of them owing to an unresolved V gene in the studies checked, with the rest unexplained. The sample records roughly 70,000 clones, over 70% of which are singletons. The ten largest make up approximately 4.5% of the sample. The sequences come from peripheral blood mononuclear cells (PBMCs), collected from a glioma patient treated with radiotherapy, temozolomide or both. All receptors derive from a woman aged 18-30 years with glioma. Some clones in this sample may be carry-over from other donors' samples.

The CDR3 loop is CASSAGDYYGYTF. In DNA form, the CDR3 reads TGTGCCAGCAGTGCAGGGGATTACTATGGCTACACCTTC. This chain connects TRBV6-5 to TRBJ1-2; possible D gene TRBD1, 6 bases. This CDR3 spans 13 amino acids. Germline V lookup: CDR1 MNHEY, CDR2 SVGAGI. Trimming removed 5 bases from V and 3 bases from J, with 10 bases in between.

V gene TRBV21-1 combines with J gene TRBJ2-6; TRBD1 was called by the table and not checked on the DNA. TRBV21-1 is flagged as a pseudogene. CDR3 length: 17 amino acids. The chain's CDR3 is CASSKARTDSGANVLTF. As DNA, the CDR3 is TGTGCCAGCAGCAAAGCCCGTACAGACTCTGGGGCCAACGTCCTGACTTTC.

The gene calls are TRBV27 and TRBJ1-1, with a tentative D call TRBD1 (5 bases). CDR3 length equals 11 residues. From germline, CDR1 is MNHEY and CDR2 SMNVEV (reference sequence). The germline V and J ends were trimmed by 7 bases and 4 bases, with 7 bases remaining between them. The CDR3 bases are TGTGCCAGCACGGGGGGCACTGAAGCTTTCTTT. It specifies CASTGGTEAFF.

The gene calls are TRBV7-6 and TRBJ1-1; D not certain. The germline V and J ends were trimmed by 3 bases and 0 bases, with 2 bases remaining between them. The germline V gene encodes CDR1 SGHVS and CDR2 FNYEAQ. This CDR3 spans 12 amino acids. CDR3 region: CASSFLNTEAFF. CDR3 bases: TGTGCCAGCAGCTTCTTGAACACTGAAGCTTTCTTT.

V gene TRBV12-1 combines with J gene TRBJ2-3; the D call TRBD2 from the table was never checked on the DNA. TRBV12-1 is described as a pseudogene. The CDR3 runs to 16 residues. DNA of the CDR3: TGTGCCAGCAGCCAACGGAGTCTCACGTATGCAAATACGCAGTATTTT. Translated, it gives CASSQRSLTYANTQYF.

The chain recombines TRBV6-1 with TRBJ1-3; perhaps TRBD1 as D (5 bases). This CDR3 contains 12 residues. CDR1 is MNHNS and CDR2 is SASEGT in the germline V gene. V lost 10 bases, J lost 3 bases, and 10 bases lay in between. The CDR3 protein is CAIRDVGNTIYF. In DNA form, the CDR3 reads TGTGCCATCCGGGACGTTGGAAACACCATATATTTT.

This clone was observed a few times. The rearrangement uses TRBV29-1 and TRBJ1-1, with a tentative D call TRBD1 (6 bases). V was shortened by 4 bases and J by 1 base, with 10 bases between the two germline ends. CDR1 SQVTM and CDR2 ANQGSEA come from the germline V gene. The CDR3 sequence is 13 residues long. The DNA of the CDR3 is TGCAGCGTTGTGGGGGGGCGGAACACTGAAGCTTTCTTT. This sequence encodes CSVVGGRNTEAFF.

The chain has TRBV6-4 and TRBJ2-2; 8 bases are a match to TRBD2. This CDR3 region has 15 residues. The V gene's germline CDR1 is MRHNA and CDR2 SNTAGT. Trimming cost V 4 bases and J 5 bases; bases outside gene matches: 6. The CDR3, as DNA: TGTGCCAGCAGTGTCAGCGGGAGCGGGACCGGGGAGCTGTTTTTT. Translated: CASSVSGSGTGELFF.

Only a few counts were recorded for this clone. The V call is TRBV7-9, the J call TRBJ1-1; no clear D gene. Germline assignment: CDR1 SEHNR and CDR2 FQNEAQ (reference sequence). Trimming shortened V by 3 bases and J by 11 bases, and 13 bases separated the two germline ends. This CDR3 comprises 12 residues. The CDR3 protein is CASSFGPRNAFF. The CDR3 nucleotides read TGTGCCAGCAGCTTCGGACCTCGGAATGCTTTCTTT.